The clone carrying this T cell receptor (beta chain) was picked up one time. A junction boundary mismatches the germline segment, possibly from a read error. This sample stems from a study of blood T cell repertoires in COVID-19. Overall study context: T cells, B-cell-depleted T cells, or PBMCs provided the cDNA or gDNA that served as material.

This table comes from immunoSEQ multiplex PCR, and its TCRdb copy is limited to in-frame clones, with some not included. The sample records tens of thousands of clones, 80% being singletons. The CDR3 loop spans 11 amino acids. CDR1 and CDR2 (germline): MDHEN, SYDVKM. This chain uses TRBV28 with TRBJ2-1; 11 bases map to TRBD2. The receptor was derived from an elderly woman with acute or convalescent COVID-19. Sequencing was performed on peripheral blood. Here the CDR3 reads CAGGSGRAAIF. The CDR3 DNA follows: TGTGCCGGAGGTAGCGGGAGGGCCGCGATCTTC.